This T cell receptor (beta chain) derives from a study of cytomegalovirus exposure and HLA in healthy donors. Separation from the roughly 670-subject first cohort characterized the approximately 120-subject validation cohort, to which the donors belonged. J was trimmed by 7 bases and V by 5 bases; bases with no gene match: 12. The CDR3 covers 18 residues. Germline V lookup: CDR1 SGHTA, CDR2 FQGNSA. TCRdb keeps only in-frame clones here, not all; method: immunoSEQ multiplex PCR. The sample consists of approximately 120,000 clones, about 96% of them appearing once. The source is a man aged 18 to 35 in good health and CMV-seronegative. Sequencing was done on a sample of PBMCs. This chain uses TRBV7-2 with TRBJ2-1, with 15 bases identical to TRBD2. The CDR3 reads CASSLQTPGLAGGNEQFF. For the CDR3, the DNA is TGTGCCAGCAGCCTTCAGACCCCGGGACTAGCGGGAGGAAATGAGCAGTTCTTC. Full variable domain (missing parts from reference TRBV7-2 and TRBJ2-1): GAGVSQSPSNKVTEKGKDVELRCDPISGHTALYWYRQSLGQGLEFLIYFQGNSAPDKSGLPSDRFSAERTGGSVSTLTIQRTQQEDSAVYLCASSLQTPGLAGGNEQFFGPGTRLTVL.